This T cell receptor (beta chain) was sequenced in a study of CD8+ T cells in alopecia areata. Study-wide results and limits: Scalp sample sequencing also detects resident alphabeta T cells of normal skin.

RNA was extracted and reverse transcribed into cDNA as the sequencing template. Generated by immunoSEQ multiplex PCR, the TCRdb table keeps only in-frame clones and is missing some. This sample has about 220,000 clones, with more than 45% found just once. With respect to this clone: Its specificity is unknown.

Stated treatment: oral pan-JAK inhibitor, 5-10 mg twice daily. The study team obtained lesional scalp punch biopsies and peripheral blood from alopecia areata patients. The receptor was isolated from a human donor with alopecia areata. The source material was CD4+ T cells sorted from blood, sampled at week 4, from a patient treated with tofacitinib.

The CDR3 region has the DNA TGCAGCGTCAACAGGGGATCCGGGGAGCTGTTTTTT. This sequence encodes CSVNRGSGELFF. V usage is TRBV29-1 and J usage is TRBJ2-2; 7 bases line up with TRBD1. With 6 bases clipped from V and 6 bases from J, the junction kept 4 bases outside the gene matches. The CDR3 extends over 12 amino acids. The germline V gene encodes CDR1 SQVTM and CDR2 ANQGSEA.